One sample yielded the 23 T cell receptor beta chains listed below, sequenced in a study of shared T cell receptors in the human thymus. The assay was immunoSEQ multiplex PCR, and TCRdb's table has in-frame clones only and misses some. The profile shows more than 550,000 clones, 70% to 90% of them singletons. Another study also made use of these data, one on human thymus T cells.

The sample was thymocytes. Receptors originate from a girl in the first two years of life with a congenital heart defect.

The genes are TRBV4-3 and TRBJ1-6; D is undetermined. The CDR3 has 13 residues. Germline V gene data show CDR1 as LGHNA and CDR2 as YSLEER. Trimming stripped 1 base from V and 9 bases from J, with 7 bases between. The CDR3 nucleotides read TGCGCCAGCAGCCAAGTCCCTCTTTCACCCCTCCACTTT. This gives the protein CASSQVPLSPLHF.

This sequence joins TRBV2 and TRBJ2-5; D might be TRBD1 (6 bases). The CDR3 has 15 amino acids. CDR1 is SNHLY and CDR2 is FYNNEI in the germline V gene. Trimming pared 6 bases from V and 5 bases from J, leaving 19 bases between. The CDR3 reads CASRNTTGPRETQYF. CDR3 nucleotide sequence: TGTGCCAGCAGAAATACGACAGGTCCAAGGGAGACCCAGTACTTC.

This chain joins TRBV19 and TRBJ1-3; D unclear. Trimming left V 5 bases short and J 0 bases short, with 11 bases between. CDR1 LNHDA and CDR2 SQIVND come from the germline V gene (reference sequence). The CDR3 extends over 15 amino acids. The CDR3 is CASSRRSLSGNTIYF. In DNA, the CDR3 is TGTGCCAGTAGTCGCAGGTCTCTCTCTGGAAACACCATATATTTT. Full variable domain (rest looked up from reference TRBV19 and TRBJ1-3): DGGITQSPKYLFRKEGQNVTLSCEQNLNHDAMYWYRQDPGQGLRLIYYSQIVNDFQKGDIAEGYSVSREKKESFPLTVTSAQKNPTAFYLCASSRRSLSGNTIYFGEGSWLTVV.

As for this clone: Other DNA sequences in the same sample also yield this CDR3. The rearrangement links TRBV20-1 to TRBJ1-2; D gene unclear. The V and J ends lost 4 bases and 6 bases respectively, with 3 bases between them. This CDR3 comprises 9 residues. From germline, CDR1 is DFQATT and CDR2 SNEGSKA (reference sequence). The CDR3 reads CSATDGYTF. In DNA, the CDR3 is TGCAGTGCTACCGATGGCTACACCTTC.

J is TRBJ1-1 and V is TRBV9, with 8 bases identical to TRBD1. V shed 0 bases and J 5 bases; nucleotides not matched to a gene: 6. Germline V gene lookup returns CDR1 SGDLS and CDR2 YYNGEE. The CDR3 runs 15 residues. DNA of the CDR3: TGTGCCAGCAGCGTAGCCCCAGGGGGCCGGACTGAAGCTTTCTTT. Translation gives CASSVAPGGRTEAFF.

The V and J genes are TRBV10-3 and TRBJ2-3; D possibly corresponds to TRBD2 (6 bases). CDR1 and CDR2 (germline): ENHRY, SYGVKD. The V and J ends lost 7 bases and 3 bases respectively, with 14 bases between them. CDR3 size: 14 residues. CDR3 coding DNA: TGTGCCATCAAGGTCGGCGGGGCTACAGATACGCAGTATTTT. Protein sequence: CAIKVGGATDTQYF.

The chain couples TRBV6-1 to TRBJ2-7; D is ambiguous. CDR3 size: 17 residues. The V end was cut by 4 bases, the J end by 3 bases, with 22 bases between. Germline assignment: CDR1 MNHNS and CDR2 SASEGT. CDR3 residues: CASSVGPRLPVIYEQYF. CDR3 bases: TGTGCCAGCAGTGTCGGCCCGCGGTTGCCAGTCATCTACGAGCAGTACTTC.

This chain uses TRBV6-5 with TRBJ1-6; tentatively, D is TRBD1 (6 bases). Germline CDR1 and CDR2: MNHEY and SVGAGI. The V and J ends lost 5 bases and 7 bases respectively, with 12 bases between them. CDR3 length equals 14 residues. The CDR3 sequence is CASSHRTANSPLHF. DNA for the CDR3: TGTGCCAGCAGTCATCGGACAGCCAATTCACCCCTCCACTTT.

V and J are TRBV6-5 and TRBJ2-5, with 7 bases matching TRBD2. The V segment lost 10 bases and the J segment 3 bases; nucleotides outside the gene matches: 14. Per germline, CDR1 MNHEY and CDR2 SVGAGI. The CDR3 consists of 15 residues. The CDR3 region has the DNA TGTGCCACCGCCTTAAGCGGGACTCCGAAAGAGACCCAGTACTTC. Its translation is CATALSGTPKETQYF.

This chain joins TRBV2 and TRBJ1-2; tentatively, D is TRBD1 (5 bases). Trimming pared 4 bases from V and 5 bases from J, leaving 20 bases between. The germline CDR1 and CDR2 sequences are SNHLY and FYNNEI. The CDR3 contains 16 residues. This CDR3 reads CASSAPFGRERYGYTF. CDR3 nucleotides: TGTGCCAGCAGTGCCCCCTTCGGCAGGGAAAGGTATGGCTACACCTTC.

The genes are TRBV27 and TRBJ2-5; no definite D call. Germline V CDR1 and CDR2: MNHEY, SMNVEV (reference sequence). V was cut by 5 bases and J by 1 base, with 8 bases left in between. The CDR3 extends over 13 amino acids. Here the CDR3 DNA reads TGTGCCAGCAGTCCCACTTTCCAAGAGACCCAGTACTTC. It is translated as CASSPTFQETQYF.

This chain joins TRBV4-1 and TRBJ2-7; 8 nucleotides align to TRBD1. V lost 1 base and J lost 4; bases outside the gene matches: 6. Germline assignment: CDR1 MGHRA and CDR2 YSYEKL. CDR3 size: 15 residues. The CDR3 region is CASSQGTGLRYEQYF. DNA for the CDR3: TGCGCCAGCAGCCAAGGGACAGGGTTGAGGTACGAGCAGTACTTC.

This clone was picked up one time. CDR3 in DNA: TGTGCCAGCAGCTTACCCACCGGGACAGGAGAAAATTCACCCCTCCACTTT. Residues: CASSLPTGTGENSPLHF. V usage is TRBV7-9 and J usage is TRBJ1-6, with 8 bases fitting TRBD1. CDR1 is SEHNR and CDR2 is FQNEAQ in the germline V gene (reference sequence). V dropped 2 bases and J dropped 7; count of bases not matched to a gene: 10. CDR3 length equals 17 residues.

CDR3 residues: CASGLEVDKAFF. DNA of the CDR3: TGTGCTAGTGGCCTAGAGGTGGATAAAGCTTTCTTT. This sequence joins TRBV12-5 and TRBJ1-1; no firm D call. This CDR3 has 12 amino acids. V lost 6 bases and J 9 bases, leaving 14 bases between the germline ends. Looked up from germline, CDR1 is LGHNT and CDR2 is FRNRAP.

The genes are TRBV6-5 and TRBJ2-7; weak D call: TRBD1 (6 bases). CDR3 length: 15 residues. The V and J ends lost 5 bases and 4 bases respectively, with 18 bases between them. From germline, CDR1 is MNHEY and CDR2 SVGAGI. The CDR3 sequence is CASSGPQGPIYEQYF. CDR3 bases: TGTGCCAGCAGTGGGCCCCAGGGGCCAATATACGAGCAGTACTTC.

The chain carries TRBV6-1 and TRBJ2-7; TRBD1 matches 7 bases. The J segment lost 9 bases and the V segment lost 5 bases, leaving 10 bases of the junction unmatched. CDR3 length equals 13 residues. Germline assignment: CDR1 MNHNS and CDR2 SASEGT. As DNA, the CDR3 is TGTGCCAGCAGTATTAGGACAGGAGTTGCGCAGTACTTC. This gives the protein CASSIRTGVAQYF.

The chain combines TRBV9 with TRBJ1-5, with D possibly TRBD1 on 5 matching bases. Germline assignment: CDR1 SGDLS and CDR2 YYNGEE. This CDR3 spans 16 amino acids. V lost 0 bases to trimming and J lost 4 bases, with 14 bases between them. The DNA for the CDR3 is TGTGCCAGCAGCGTAGAGGGGCAGGAGTTAAATCAGCCCCAGCATTTT. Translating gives CASSVEGQELNQPQHF.

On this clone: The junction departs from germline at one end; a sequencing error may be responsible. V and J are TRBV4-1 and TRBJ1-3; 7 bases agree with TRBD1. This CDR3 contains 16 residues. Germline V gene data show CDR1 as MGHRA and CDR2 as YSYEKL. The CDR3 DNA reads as TGCGCCAGCAGCGGTAGGGACAGAGACTCTGGAAACATCATATATTTT. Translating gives CASSGRDRDSGNIIYF.

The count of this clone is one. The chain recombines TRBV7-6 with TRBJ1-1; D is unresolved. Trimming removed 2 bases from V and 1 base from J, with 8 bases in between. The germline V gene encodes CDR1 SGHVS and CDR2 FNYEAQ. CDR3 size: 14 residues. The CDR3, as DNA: TGTGCCAGCAGCTTATTTCAGGAGAACACTGAAGCTTTCTTT. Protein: CASSLFQENTEAFF.

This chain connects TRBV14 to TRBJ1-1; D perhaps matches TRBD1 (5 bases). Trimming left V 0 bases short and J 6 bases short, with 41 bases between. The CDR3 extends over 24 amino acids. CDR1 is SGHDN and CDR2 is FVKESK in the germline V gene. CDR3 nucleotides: TGTGCCAGCAGCCAAGAAGTCCAACTACCGGGCTTTAGGGCGTTGGGGCGTTGGATTGCTGAAGCTTTCTTT. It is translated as CASSQEVQLPGFRALGRWIAEAFF.

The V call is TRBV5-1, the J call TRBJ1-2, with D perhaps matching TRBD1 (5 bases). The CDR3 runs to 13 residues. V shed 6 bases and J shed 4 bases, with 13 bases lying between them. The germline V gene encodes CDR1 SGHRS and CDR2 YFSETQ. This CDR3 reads CASTSGGSYGYTF. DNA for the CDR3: TGCGCCAGCACCTCGGGGGGTAGCTATGGCTACACCTTC. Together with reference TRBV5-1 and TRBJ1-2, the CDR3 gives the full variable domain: KAGVTQTPRYLIKTRGQQVTLSCSPISGHRSVSWYQQTPGQGLQFLFEYFSETQRNKGNFPGRFSGRQFSNSRSEMNVSTLELGDSALYLCASTSGGSYGYTFGSGTRLTVV.

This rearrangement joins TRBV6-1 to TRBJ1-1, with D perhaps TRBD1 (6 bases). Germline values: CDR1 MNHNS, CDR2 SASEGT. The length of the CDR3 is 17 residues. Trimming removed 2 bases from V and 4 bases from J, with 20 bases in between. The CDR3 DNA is TGTGCCAGCAGTGAACTGGGGGCAGTTGTTGGGGGCACTGAAGCTTTCTTT. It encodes CASSELGAVVGGTEAFF.

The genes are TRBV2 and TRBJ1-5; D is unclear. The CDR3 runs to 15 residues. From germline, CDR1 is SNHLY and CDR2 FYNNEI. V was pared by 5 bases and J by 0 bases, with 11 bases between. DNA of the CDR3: TGTGCCAGCAGTCTTCAGGATCATAGCAATCAGCCCCAGCATTTT. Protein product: CASSLQDHSNQPQHF.